The present T cell receptor beta chain was sequenced within a study of early T cells in non-severe SARS-CoV-2 infection. The wider study: The sequenced material was bulk RNA from unsorted whole blood, and its chains were unpaired.

This clonotype was seen at least ten times. The CDR3 runs 17 residues. After removal of 5 bases from V and 8 bases from J, the junction contained 15 bases not matched to a gene. TCRdb re-called the 5' RACE reads through MiXCR, storing one row per CDR3 protein. The sample yields 35,000 to 55,000 distinct CDR3 sequences, approximately 10% seen once. Sequencing was performed on whole blood. The rearrangement links TRBV12-3 or TRBV12-4 to TRBJ2-1; TRBD1 matches at 10 bases. This receptor was obtained from an adult who was a healthcare worker with PCR-confirmed SARS-CoV-2 infection or an uninfected control (not recorded which). The CDR3 reads CASSLNSGTGVSHEQFF. The CDR3 region has the DNA TGTGCCAGCAGTCTCAACTCCGGGACAGGGGTTTCCCATGAGCAGTTCTTC.